The 16 T cell receptor beta chains below were found in one sample sequenced in a study of T cells in localized non-small cell lung cancer. The assay was immunoSEQ multiplex PCR, and TCRdb's table has in-frame clones only and misses some. The table records about 72,000 clones, roughly 86% of them present only once. Sequenced here: peripheral blood, sampled before any cancer treatment. These receptors were collected from a female donor aged 60 or older with stage I lung adenocarcinoma.

V is TRBV20-1 and J is TRBJ1-2, with a tentative D call TRBD1 (6 bases). The V end was cut by 7 bases, the J end by 6 bases, with 12 bases between. The CDR3 is 11 residues long. Germline CDR1 is DFQATT and CDR2 is SNEGSKA (reference sequence). DNA of the CDR3: TGCAGTGTGAGGGGGAACGATGGCTACACCTTC. Amino acid sequence: CSVRGNDGYTF.

This chain links TRBV5-1 with TRBJ2-7; TRBD2 matches 14 bases. Germline assignment: CDR1 SGHRS and CDR2 YFSETQ. The CDR3 has 17 residues. V dropped 4 bases and J dropped 0; count of bases not matched to a gene: 6. CDR3 nucleotide sequence: TGCGCCAGCAGCCGGACTAGCGGGGGGTCCTACTCCTACGAGCAGTACTTC. Its translation: CASSRTSGGSYSYEQYF.

The chain links TRBV14 to TRBJ2-5; D gene unclear. This CDR3 has 15 amino acids. CDR1 and CDR2 (germline): SGHDN, FVKESK. Trimming stripped 0 bases from V and 5 bases from J, with 13 bases between. This chain's CDR3 is CASSQDQAVAETQYF. The CDR3 DNA is TGTGCCAGCAGCCAAGATCAAGCAGTCGCGGAGACCCAGTACTTC.

The chain combines TRBV11-3 with TRBJ2-5; 9 bases map to TRBD1. The J segment lost 5 bases and the V segment lost 5 bases, leaving 6 bases of the junction unmatched. This CDR3 region has 14 residues. Germline V CDR1 and CDR2: SGHNT, YENEEA. CDR3 nucleotides: TGTGCCAGCAGCCCCGGGACAGGGACGGAGACCCAGTACTTC. It translates to CASSPGTGTETQYF. The full variable domain, rest sourced from reference TRBV11-3 and TRBJ2-5, is EAGVVQSPRYKIIEKKQPVAFWCNPISGHNTLYWYLQNLGQGPELLIRYENEEAVDDSQLPKDRFSAERLKGVDSTLKIQPAELGDSAVYLCASSPGTGTETQYFGPGTRLLVL.

The rearrangement links TRBV19 to TRBJ1-5; possibly TRBD1 for D (6 bases). Trimming stripped 4 bases from V and 1 base from J, with 17 bases between. This CDR3 has 17 amino acids. Germline values: CDR1 LNHDA, CDR2 SQIVND (reference sequence). The DNA of the CDR3 is TGTGCCAGTAGTAGGGAACAGGGCCTGGTGAGCAATCAGCCCCAGCATTTT. Residues: CASSREQGLVSNQPQHF.

The genes are TRBV30 and TRBJ2-1; tentatively, D is TRBD2 (6 bases). V dropped 8 bases and J dropped 1 base, with 15 bases sitting between them. The CDR3 is 14 residues long. Germline V lookup: CDR1 GTSNPN, CDR2 SVGIG (reference sequence). CDR3 sequence reads: CAGTSSVSYNEQFF. The CDR3 nucleotides are TGTGCCGGGACTTCTAGCGTTTCCTACAATGAGCAGTTCTTC.

The genes are TRBV6-5 and TRBJ2-5, with 8 bases fitting TRBD2. CDR3 length: 14 residues. J lost 6 bases, V lost 5 bases, and 8 bases had no gene match. In germline, CDR1 is MNHEY, CDR2 SVGAGI. This CDR3 reads CASSTPGLVQTQYF. CDR3 bases: TGTGCCAGCAGTACCCCGGGACTAGTGCAGACCCAGTACTTC.

This chain uses TRBV5-8 with TRBJ2-1, with 9 bases that match TRBD1. Germline CDR1 is SGHTS and CDR2 is YDEGEE. CDR3 size: 17 residues. V lost 4 bases, J lost 4 bases, and 12 bases stayed unmatched. The CDR3 reads CASSREAWTGDYNEQFF. The DNA for the CDR3 is TGTGCCAGCAGCCGGGAGGCGTGGACAGGGGATTACAATGAGCAGTTCTTC.

The chain recombines TRBV5-8 with TRBJ2-5; weak D call: TRBD2 (5 bases). The CDR3 is made up of 10 amino acids. Germline V CDR1 and CDR2: SGHTS, YDEGEE. Trimming took 4 bases from V and 9 from J, leaving 7 bases between them. DNA for the CDR3: TGTGCCAGCAGCCCGAGGGCCCAGTACTTC. Amino acid sequence: CASSPRAQYF.

This chain links TRBV9 with TRBJ2-7, with a weak D call TRBD2 (5 bases). V was pared by 4 bases and J by 2 bases, with 22 bases between. The CDR3 spans 17 residues. Germline V gene sequence: CDR1 SGDLS, CDR2 YYNGEE. CDR3 in amino acids: CASSPRGSGGPPYEQYF. Written as DNA, the CDR3 is TGTGCCAGCAGCCCCCGCGGATCCGGCGGGCCACCCTACGAGCAGTACTTC.

This rearrangement joins TRBV6-5 to TRBJ2-7, with 8 bases matching TRBD1. The CDR3 spans 11 residues. Germline V gene data show CDR1 as MNHEY and CDR2 as SVGAGI. Trimming at V came to 2 bases and at J to 9 bases, leaving 0 bases not matched to a gene. CDR3 DNA: TGTGCCAGCAGTTACGGACAGGGGCAGTACTTC. Encoded protein: CASSYGQGQYF.

The chain has TRBV11-2 and TRBJ1-4, with 7 bases lining up with TRBD1. The germline V gene encodes CDR1 SGHAT and CDR2 FQNNGV. The junction had 10 bases not matched to a gene; V was cut back by 5 bases and J by 7 bases. The CDR3 totals 15 residues. CDR3 in amino acids: CASSPTGQRSEKLFF. DNA for the CDR3: TGTGCCAGCAGCCCTACGGGACAGCGGAGTGAAAAACTGTTTTTT.

This clone was counted only a few times. The V and J genes are TRBV2 and TRBJ1-2; D ambiguous. This CDR3 region has 14 residues. V was clipped by 7 bases and J by 1 base, with 13 bases between them. Looked up from germline, CDR1 is SNHLY and CDR2 is FYNNEI. The CDR3 reads CASTAQALNYGYTF. CDR3 nucleotide sequence: TGTGCCAGCACAGCTCAGGCGCTTAACTATGGCTACACCTTC.

This chain links TRBV19 with TRBJ2-2; TRBD2 matches 12 bases. V shed 7 bases and J 0 bases; nucleotides not matched to a gene: 9. This CDR3 spans 18 amino acids. Per germline, CDR1 LNHDA and CDR2 SQIVND (reference sequence). The CDR3 sequence: CASKGLAGGAANTGELFF. CDR3 in DNA: TGTGCCAGTAAAGGCCTAGCGGGAGGGGCCGCGAACACCGGGGAGCTGTTTTTT.

The rearrangement uses TRBV19 and TRBJ1-6; D unresolved. The CDR3 extends over 15 amino acids. Trimming cost V 5 bases and J 5 bases, with 13 bases left between them. Germline V gene sequence: CDR1 LNHDA, CDR2 SQIVND (reference sequence). In DNA, the CDR3 is TGTGCCAGTAGTCGGTCACTGAGGGATAATTCACCCCTCCACTTT. Translating gives CASSRSLRDNSPLHF.

This chain connects TRBV11-2 to TRBJ2-7; D unresolved. Trimming took 8 bases from V and 1 from J, leaving 12 bases between them. This CDR3 has 13 residues. The germline gives CDR1 SGHAT, CDR2 FQNNGV. For the CDR3, the DNA is TGTGCCAGCTCACGGACCGAATCCTACGAGCAGTACTTC. This translates into CASSRTESYEQYF.